These 8 T cell receptor beta chains were all obtained from the same sample, sequenced in a study of T cell responses to AZD1222 COVID-19 vaccine. TCRdb's copy holds only in-frame clones and misses some; the assay was immunoSEQ multiplex PCR. The sample holds 120,000 to 150,000 clones, around 89% seen once. The specimen comprised peripheral blood, sampled on day 0 of AZD1222 vaccination. The receptors come from an adult in good health.

The chain couples TRBV7-2 to TRBJ2-5; D possibly matches TRBD1 or TRBD2 (5 bases each). CDR1 SGHTA and CDR2 FQGNSA come from the germline V gene. CDR3 length equals 17 residues. V lost 6 bases to trimming and J lost 1 base, with 21 bases between them. In DNA, the CDR3 is TGTGCCAGCAGTCAATTCGGGGTAGGGGCCCGCCAAGAGACCCAGTACTTC. Protein: CASSQFGVGARQETQYF. Drawing the rest from reference TRBV7-2 and TRBJ2-5, the complete variable domain is GAGVSQSPSNKVTEKGKDVELRCDPISGHTALYWYRQSLGQGLEFLIYFQGNSAPDKSGLPSDRFSAERTGGSVSTLTIQRTQQEDSAVYLCASSQFGVGARQETQYFGPGTRLLVL.

The chain links TRBV3-1 (or the pseudogene TRBV3-2) to TRBJ1-2; unclear D gene. The CDR3 length is 15 residues. Germline CDR1 and CDR2: LGHDT and YNNKEL (reference sequence). With 0 bases removed from V and 1 base from J, the gap between germline ends came to 9 bases. CDR3 nucleotides: TGTGCCAGCAGCCAAGATCTAACAGTTAACTATGGCTACACCTTC. Protein: CASSQDLTVNYGYTF.

CDR3 loop: CASSPEKQGITGNTIYF. CDR3 coding DNA: TGTGCCAGCAGCCCAGAGAAACAGGGAATAACTGGAAACACCATATATTTT. This rearrangement joins TRBV3-1 (or the pseudogene TRBV3-2) to TRBJ1-3; D is perhaps TRBD1 (6 bases). Trimming cost V 4 bases and J 2 bases, with 18 bases left between them. Germline lookup yields CDR1 LGHDT and CDR2 YNNKEL (reference sequence). The CDR3 loop spans 17 amino acids.

The chain carries TRBV19 and TRBJ1-1; D unclear. CDR1 is LNHDA and CDR2 is SQIVND in the germline V gene (reference sequence). This CDR3 is 13 amino acids long. Trimming took off 5 bases at V and 4 bases at J, with 11 bases between the two ends. The CDR3, as DNA: TGTGCCAGTAGTGAGGGCGCGGGCACTGAAGCTTTCTTT. Translating gives CASSEGAGTEAFF.

The J gene is TRBJ2-7, the V gene TRBV18; 7 bases map to TRBD1. With 8 bases clipped from V and 0 bases from J, the junction kept 7 bases outside the gene matches. CDR3 length equals 14 residues. Germline assignment: CDR1 KGHSH and CDR2 LQKENI. The CDR3 loop reads CASAGDRISYEQYF. CDR3 in DNA: TGTGCCAGCGCAGGGGACAGAATCTCCTACGAGCAGTACTTC.

The chain combines TRBV28 with TRBJ2-1; D not certain. This CDR3 spans 14 amino acids. Germline V gene lookup returns CDR1 MDHEN and CDR2 SYDVKM. V was cut by 6 bases and J by 14 bases, with 23 bases left in between. The CDR3 region has the DNA TGTGCCAGCAGGACATCCGGGCCGGGCCCGGCGGAGTTCTTC. Translated: CASRTSGPGPAEFF.

In DNA, the CDR3 is TGTGCCAGCAGCTTGGGGACGAACACCGGGGAGCTGTTTTTT. Its translation is CASSLGTNTGELFF. V usage is TRBV7-3 and J usage is TRBJ2-2; D is unresolved. There are 14 residues in the CDR3. The germline V and J ends were trimmed by 3 bases and 0 bases, with 5 bases remaining between them. The germline V gene encodes CDR1 SGHTA and CDR2 FQGTGA.

The chain recombines TRBV7-9 with TRBJ1-4; TRBD1 aligns across 8 bases. V lost 5 bases and J lost 5; bases outside the gene matches: 7. Germline assignment: CDR1 SEHNR and CDR2 FQNEAQ (reference sequence). This CDR3 contains 15 residues. The DNA for the CDR3 is TGTGCCAGCAGCACGACCGGGACAGGAAATGAAAAACTGTTTTTT. This gives the protein CASSTTGTGNEKLFF.